Presented here are 32 T cell receptor beta chains from one specimen sequenced in a study of cytomegalovirus exposure and HLA in healthy donors. TCRdb's table, derived via immunoSEQ multiplex PCR, lists solely in-frame clones and lacks some. The data show 100,000 or so clones, about 95% seen once. What was sequenced was PBMCs. These receptor sequences come from a young woman in good health and CMV-seronegative.

The chain has TRBV5-4 and TRBJ2-5; 8 bases are a match to TRBD2. This CDR3 has 15 amino acids. The V gene's germline CDR1 is SGHNT and CDR2 YYREEE (reference sequence). After removal of 4 bases from V and 3 bases from J, the junction contained 8 bases not matched to a gene. DNA of the CDR3: TGTGCCAGCAGCCGGGGCGGGGGGTCCGAAGAGACCCAGTACTTC. This gives the protein CASSRGGGSEETQYF.

The chain is built from TRBV29-1 and TRBJ2-1; weak D call: TRBD2 (5 bases). Germline values: CDR1 SQVTM, CDR2 ANQGSEA. The V gene lost 6 bases and the J gene lost 8 bases, with 17 bases spanning the gap. This CDR3 spans 13 amino acids. The CDR3 loop reads CSVLLDSGDEQFF. Here the CDR3 DNA reads TGCAGCGTGCTACTAGATTCCGGCGATGAGCAGTTCTTC.

This sequence joins TRBV6-4 and TRBJ2-1; 12 nucleotides align to TRBD1. J lost 8 bases, V lost 3 bases, and 2 bases had no gene match. The CDR3 covers 14 residues. Per the germline V gene, CDR1 is MRHNA and CDR2 is SNTAGT. The CDR3 loop is CASSEGQGAYEQFF. Written as DNA, the CDR3 is TGTGCCAGCAGTGAGGGACAGGGGGCTTATGAGCAGTTCTTC.

The table lists this clone with a count of one. The chain uses TRBV6-4 and TRBJ1-5, with 9 nucleotides matching TRBD1. V lost 5 bases and J lost 6; bases outside the gene matches: 17. The germline V gene has CDR1 MRHNA and CDR2 SNTAGT. The CDR3 sequence is 18 residues long. CDR3 in amino acids: CASSTGGQGISRSQPQHF. In DNA, the CDR3 is TGTGCCAGCAGTACCGGGGGACAGGGTATTTCGAGGAGTCAGCCCCAGCATTTT.

This chain joins TRBV6-1 and TRBJ2-1; a weak D match, TRBD1 (5 bases). Germline-derived CDR1 and CDR2 are MNHNS and SASEGT. The V end was cut by 2 bases, the J end by 5 bases, with 22 bases between. CDR3 length: 18 amino acids. CDR3 region: CASSEPSEETAKHNEQFF. The CDR3 nucleotides read TGTGCCAGCAGTGAACCCTCTGAGGAGACAGCGAAACACAATGAGCAGTTCTTC.

The V and J genes are TRBV30 and TRBJ2-7, with D perhaps matching TRBD2 (5 bases). V lost 2 bases and J 4 bases, leaving 12 bases between the germline ends. Germline V lookup: CDR1 GTSNPN, CDR2 SVGIG (reference sequence). This CDR3 contains 13 residues. CDR3 in amino acids: CAWSPPGVYEQYF. The CDR3 bases are TGTGCCTGGAGTCCGCCCGGGGTTTACGAGCAGTACTTC.

V usage is TRBV4-3 and J usage is TRBJ2-1; D possibly corresponds to TRBD2 (5 bases). The CDR3 is 16 amino acids. V lost 1 base to trimming and J lost 1 base, with 11 bases between them. Germline CDR1 LGHNA, CDR2 YSLEER. The CDR3 is CASSQGVEGSYNEQFF. CDR3 in DNA: TGCGCCAGCAGCCAAGGTGTAGAGGGATCCTACAATGAGCAGTTCTTC.

The chain combines TRBV18 with TRBJ2-5, with TRBD2 identical over 10 bases. The CDR3 contains 15 residues. Germline V gene lookup returns CDR1 KGHSH and CDR2 LQKENI. With V trimmed by 1 base and J by 5 bases, 4 bases remained unmatched. The CDR3 sequence: CASSPLAGGRETQYF. Here the CDR3 DNA reads TGTGCCAGCTCACCACTAGCGGGAGGACGTGAGACCCAGTACTTC.

The genes are TRBV5-5 and TRBJ1-5; D uncertain. Between the trimmed V and J ends, which lost 2 bases and 4 bases, there was a span of 4 bases. The CDR3 consists of 12 residues. Germline V gene lookup returns CDR1 SGHKS and CDR2 YYEKEE (reference sequence). CDR3 in amino acids: CASSLYNQPQHF. For the CDR3, the DNA is TGTGCCAGCAGCTTATATAATCAGCCCCAGCATTTT.

This clone was picked up one time. The chain has TRBV18 and TRBJ1-2, with D uncertain. Trimming stripped 0 bases from V and 0 bases from J, with 14 bases between. Germline V gives CDR1 KGHSH, CDR2 LQKENI. The CDR3 extends over 17 amino acids. The CDR3 DNA is TGTGCCAGCTCACCACCGAGGTTTGCGGAAGCTAACTATGGCTACACCTTC. This sequence encodes CASSPPRFAEANYGYTF.

This clone has only one observation. This rearrangement joins TRBV19 to TRBJ2-3; 7 nucleotides align to TRBD2. Germline CDR1 is LNHDA and CDR2 is SQIVND (reference sequence). The V gene end was trimmed by 5 bases and the J gene end by 4 bases; junction bases not matched to a gene: 3. The CDR3 spans 13 residues. The CDR3 sequence: CASSWLAADTQYF. The CDR3 region has the DNA TGTGCCAGTAGTTGGCTAGCGGCAGATACGCAGTATTTT.

This sequence joins TRBV6-1 and TRBJ2-2; D not certain. Germline lookup yields CDR1 MNHNS and CDR2 SASEGT. V lost 1 base and J 7 bases, leaving 7 bases between the germline ends. This CDR3 is 13 amino acids long. CDR3 sequence: CASSEGRSGELFF. The CDR3, as DNA: TGTGCCAGCAGTGAAGGGCGGAGCGGGGAGCTGTTTTTT.

The genes are TRBV14 and TRBJ2-1; no clear D gene. Germline V gene sequence: CDR1 SGHDN, CDR2 FVKESK. The V end lost 1 base, the J end lost 10 bases, and 11 bases lay between the germline ends. CDR3 length equals 13 residues. The chain's CDR3 is CASSQGNRREQFF. In nucleotides, the CDR3 is TGTGCCAGCAGCCAAGGGAACCGCAGGGAGCAGTTCTTC.

The chain employs TRBV4-1 and TRBJ2-2; TRBD2 matches at 7 bases. The CDR3 consists of 16 residues. The V gene end was trimmed by 3 bases and the J gene end by 6 bases; junction bases not matched to a gene: 10. Germline CDR1 MGHRA, CDR2 YSYEKL. This chain's CDR3 is CASSQGWGGRAGELFF. The CDR3 bases are TGCGCCAGCAGCCAGGGCTGGGGGGGTCGGGCCGGGGAGCTGTTTTTT.

V gene TRBV18 combines with J gene TRBJ2-4; 13 positions match TRBD2. CDR1 and CDR2 from the germline V gene are KGHSH and LQKENI. V shed 1 base and J 8 bases; nucleotides not matched to a gene: 8. CDR3 size: 17 residues. Here the CDR3 DNA reads TGTGCCAGCTCACCACGGACTAGCGGGAGAGGTGACGACATTCAGTACTTC. Translation: CASSPRTSGRGDDIQYF.

The CDR3 bases are TGTGCCAGCAGCGTTGATGGGGACAGGTGGACGAGGGAGCAGTACTTC. This translates into CASSVDGDRWTREQYF. The chain employs TRBV9 and TRBJ2-7; 8 nucleotides line up with TRBD1. Germline V gives CDR1 SGDLS, CDR2 YYNGEE. The ends lost 2 bases at V and 7 bases at J; junction bases unmatched: 14. The CDR3 has 16 amino acids.

The V call is TRBV5-8, the J call TRBJ1-5, with D uncertain. Germline CDR1 and CDR2: SGHTS and YDEGEE. The CDR3 length is 15 residues. V shed 2 bases and J shed 3 bases, with 12 bases lying between them. The CDR3, as DNA: TGTGCCAGCAGCTTAATTCCCCAGGCCAATCAGCCCCAGCATTTT. Protein: CASSLIPQANQPQHF. Drawing the rest from reference TRBV5-8 and TRBJ1-5, the complete variable domain is EAGVTQSPTHLIKTRGQQATLRCSPISGHTSVYWYQQALGLGLQFLLWYDEGEERNRGNFPPRFSGRQFPNYSSELNVNALELEDSALYLCASSLIPQANQPQHFGDGTRLSIL.

The rearrangement joins TRBV5-1 to TRBJ2-7; TRBD2 matches at 8 bases. The germline CDR1 and CDR2 sequences are SGHRS and YFSETQ. This CDR3 spans 15 amino acids. V shed 4 bases, J shed 5 bases, and the junction held 11 bases outside the gene matches. The CDR3, as DNA: TGCGCCAGCAGCCCTAACGAAGCGGGAGCCGACGAGCAGTACTTC. It translates to CASSPNEAGADEQYF.

The rearrangement joins TRBV5-1 to TRBJ2-7; TRBD2 agrees at 7 bases. V lost 4 bases and J lost 6; bases outside the gene matches: 10. This CDR3 is built from 14 residues. Germline CDR1 SGHRS, CDR2 YFSETQ. This CDR3 is CASSPRTSFREQYF. The DNA for the CDR3 is TGCGCCAGCAGCCCTCGGACTAGTTTTCGCGAGCAGTACTTC.

This clone was seen a handful of times. The chain links TRBV2 to TRBJ1-1, with 7 bases that match TRBD1. The germline V gene has CDR1 SNHLY and CDR2 FYNNEI. CDR3 length: 14 residues. J gave up 1 base and V 3 bases, and 2 bases lay outside the gene matches. The CDR3 protein is CASSERQGNTEAFF. The CDR3 nucleotides read TGTGCCAGCAGTGAGAGACAGGGGAACACTGAAGCTTTCTTT.

The genes are TRBV5-1 and TRBJ2-1, with 9 bases identical to TRBD2. This CDR3 region has 13 residues. V lost 9 bases, J lost 5 bases, and 6 bases stayed unmatched. Per germline, CDR1 SGHRS and CDR2 YFSETQ. CDR3 residues: CATWAGGDNEQFF. Here the CDR3 DNA reads TGCGCCACCTGGGCGGGAGGGGACAATGAGCAGTTCTTC.

V and J are TRBV5-1 and TRBJ1-1; 8 bases match TRBD1. The CDR3 has 16 residues. The junction had 5 bases not matched to a gene; V was cut back by 1 base and J by 0 bases. Germline CDR1 is SGHRS and CDR2 is YFSETQ. DNA of the CDR3: TGCGCCAGCAGCTTGTCGACAGGGGTCATGAACACTGAAGCTTTCTTT. It encodes CASSLSTGVMNTEAFF.

CDR3 in DNA: TGTGCCAGCAGTAAACCGCCCCAGGGCTCCGAGACCCAGTACTTC. This translates into CASSKPPQGSETQYF. The chain carries TRBV6-6 and TRBJ2-5; D possibly corresponds to TRBD1 (5 bases). Germline V gene sequence: CDR1 MNHNY, CDR2 SVGAGI (reference sequence). V was cut by 5 bases and J by 5 bases, with 18 bases left in between. The CDR3 covers 15 residues.

The chain employs TRBV19 and TRBJ1-5; D is perhaps TRBD1 (6 bases). V lost 3 bases, J lost 0 bases, and 15 bases lay in between. The CDR3 runs 17 residues. Germline V CDR1 and CDR2: LNHDA, SQIVND (reference sequence). The CDR3: CASSMRGGPYSNQPQHF. CDR3 bases: TGTGCCAGTAGTATGAGGGGGGGTCCGTATAGCAATCAGCCCCAGCATTTT.

The rearrangement links TRBV19 to TRBJ2-5; 7 positions agree with TRBD1. This CDR3 is 12 amino acids long. V lost 9 bases and J lost 4; bases outside the gene matches: 5. CDR1 LNHDA and CDR2 SQIVND come from the germline V gene (reference sequence). The DNA for the CDR3 is TGTGCCAGCGGGACAGCCCCAGAGACCCAGTACTTC. As protein: CASGTAPETQYF.

The rearrangement uses TRBV15 and TRBJ2-7, with 11 bases lining up with TRBD2. V gave up 1 base and J gave up 4 bases; unmatched junction bases: 6. Germline-derived CDR1 and CDR2 are LNHNV and YYDKDF (reference sequence). The CDR3 is 16 residues long. The DNA of the CDR3 is TGTGCCACCAGCAGAGGAACTAGCGGGGGATTATACGAGCAGTACTTC. As protein: CATSRGTSGGLYEQYF.

The chain carries TRBV30 and TRBJ1-2; TRBD1 agrees at 9 bases. The CDR3 sequence is 15 residues long. Germline-derived CDR1 and CDR2 are GTSNPN and SVGIG (reference sequence). The junction had 9 bases not matched to a gene; V was cut back by 0 bases and J by 7 bases. The CDR3 protein is CAWSVVPGQGFGYTF. The CDR3 bases are TGTGCCTGGAGTGTCGTCCCGGGACAGGGTTTTGGCTACACCTTC.

The J gene is TRBJ2-7, the V gene TRBV9; D ambiguous. The CDR3 loop spans 14 amino acids. The V end lost 3 bases, the J end lost 2 bases, and 12 bases lay between the germline ends. Germline V CDR1 and CDR2: SGDLS, YYNGEE. CDR3: CASSGTAYPYEQYF. CDR3 coding DNA: TGTGCCAGCAGCGGTACTGCGTACCCCTACGAGCAGTACTTC.

This clone was counted once. The J gene is TRBJ2-2, the V gene TRBV9; TRBD2 matches 8 bases. Germline V CDR1 and CDR2: SGDLS, YYNGEE. V shed 3 bases and J 4 bases; nucleotides not matched to a gene: 8. This CDR3 has 16 amino acids. CDR3 nucleotides: TGTGCCAGCAGCGCCCCCAGCGGGAGTGGCACCGGGGAGCTGTTTTTT. Protein: CASSAPSGSGTGELFF.

The V call is TRBV6-1, the J call TRBJ1-1, with D possibly matching TRBD1 (6 bases). CDR3 length: 15 amino acids. V lost 0 bases, J lost 3 bases, and 11 bases lay in between. CDR1 is MNHNS and CDR2 is SASEGT in the germline V gene. CDR3 coding DNA: TGTGCCAGCAGTGAAGCGGCCCAGGGGTACACTGAAGCTTTCTTT. It specifies CASSEAAQGYTEAFF.

This chain links TRBV29-1 with TRBJ2-7, with D possibly being TRBD2 (6 bases). CDR1 is SQVTM and CDR2 is ANQGSEA in the germline V gene. The CDR3 length is 14 residues. V was pared by 3 bases and J by 1 base, with 13 bases between. DNA of the CDR3: TGCAGCGTTGATGGGGGGTTGGATTCCTACGAGCAGTACTTC. Translating gives CSVDGGLDSYEQYF.

The CDR3 DNA is TGTGCCAGCTCACCCTCCGACAGGGAGACTGAAGCTTTCTTT. It translates to CASSPSDRETEAFF. This chain links TRBV18 with TRBJ1-1; 7 nucleotides match TRBD1. V trimming: 3 bases; J trimming: 5 bases; junction bases outside the gene matches: 6. CDR1 KGHSH and CDR2 LQKENI come from the germline V gene. This CDR3 spans 14 amino acids.